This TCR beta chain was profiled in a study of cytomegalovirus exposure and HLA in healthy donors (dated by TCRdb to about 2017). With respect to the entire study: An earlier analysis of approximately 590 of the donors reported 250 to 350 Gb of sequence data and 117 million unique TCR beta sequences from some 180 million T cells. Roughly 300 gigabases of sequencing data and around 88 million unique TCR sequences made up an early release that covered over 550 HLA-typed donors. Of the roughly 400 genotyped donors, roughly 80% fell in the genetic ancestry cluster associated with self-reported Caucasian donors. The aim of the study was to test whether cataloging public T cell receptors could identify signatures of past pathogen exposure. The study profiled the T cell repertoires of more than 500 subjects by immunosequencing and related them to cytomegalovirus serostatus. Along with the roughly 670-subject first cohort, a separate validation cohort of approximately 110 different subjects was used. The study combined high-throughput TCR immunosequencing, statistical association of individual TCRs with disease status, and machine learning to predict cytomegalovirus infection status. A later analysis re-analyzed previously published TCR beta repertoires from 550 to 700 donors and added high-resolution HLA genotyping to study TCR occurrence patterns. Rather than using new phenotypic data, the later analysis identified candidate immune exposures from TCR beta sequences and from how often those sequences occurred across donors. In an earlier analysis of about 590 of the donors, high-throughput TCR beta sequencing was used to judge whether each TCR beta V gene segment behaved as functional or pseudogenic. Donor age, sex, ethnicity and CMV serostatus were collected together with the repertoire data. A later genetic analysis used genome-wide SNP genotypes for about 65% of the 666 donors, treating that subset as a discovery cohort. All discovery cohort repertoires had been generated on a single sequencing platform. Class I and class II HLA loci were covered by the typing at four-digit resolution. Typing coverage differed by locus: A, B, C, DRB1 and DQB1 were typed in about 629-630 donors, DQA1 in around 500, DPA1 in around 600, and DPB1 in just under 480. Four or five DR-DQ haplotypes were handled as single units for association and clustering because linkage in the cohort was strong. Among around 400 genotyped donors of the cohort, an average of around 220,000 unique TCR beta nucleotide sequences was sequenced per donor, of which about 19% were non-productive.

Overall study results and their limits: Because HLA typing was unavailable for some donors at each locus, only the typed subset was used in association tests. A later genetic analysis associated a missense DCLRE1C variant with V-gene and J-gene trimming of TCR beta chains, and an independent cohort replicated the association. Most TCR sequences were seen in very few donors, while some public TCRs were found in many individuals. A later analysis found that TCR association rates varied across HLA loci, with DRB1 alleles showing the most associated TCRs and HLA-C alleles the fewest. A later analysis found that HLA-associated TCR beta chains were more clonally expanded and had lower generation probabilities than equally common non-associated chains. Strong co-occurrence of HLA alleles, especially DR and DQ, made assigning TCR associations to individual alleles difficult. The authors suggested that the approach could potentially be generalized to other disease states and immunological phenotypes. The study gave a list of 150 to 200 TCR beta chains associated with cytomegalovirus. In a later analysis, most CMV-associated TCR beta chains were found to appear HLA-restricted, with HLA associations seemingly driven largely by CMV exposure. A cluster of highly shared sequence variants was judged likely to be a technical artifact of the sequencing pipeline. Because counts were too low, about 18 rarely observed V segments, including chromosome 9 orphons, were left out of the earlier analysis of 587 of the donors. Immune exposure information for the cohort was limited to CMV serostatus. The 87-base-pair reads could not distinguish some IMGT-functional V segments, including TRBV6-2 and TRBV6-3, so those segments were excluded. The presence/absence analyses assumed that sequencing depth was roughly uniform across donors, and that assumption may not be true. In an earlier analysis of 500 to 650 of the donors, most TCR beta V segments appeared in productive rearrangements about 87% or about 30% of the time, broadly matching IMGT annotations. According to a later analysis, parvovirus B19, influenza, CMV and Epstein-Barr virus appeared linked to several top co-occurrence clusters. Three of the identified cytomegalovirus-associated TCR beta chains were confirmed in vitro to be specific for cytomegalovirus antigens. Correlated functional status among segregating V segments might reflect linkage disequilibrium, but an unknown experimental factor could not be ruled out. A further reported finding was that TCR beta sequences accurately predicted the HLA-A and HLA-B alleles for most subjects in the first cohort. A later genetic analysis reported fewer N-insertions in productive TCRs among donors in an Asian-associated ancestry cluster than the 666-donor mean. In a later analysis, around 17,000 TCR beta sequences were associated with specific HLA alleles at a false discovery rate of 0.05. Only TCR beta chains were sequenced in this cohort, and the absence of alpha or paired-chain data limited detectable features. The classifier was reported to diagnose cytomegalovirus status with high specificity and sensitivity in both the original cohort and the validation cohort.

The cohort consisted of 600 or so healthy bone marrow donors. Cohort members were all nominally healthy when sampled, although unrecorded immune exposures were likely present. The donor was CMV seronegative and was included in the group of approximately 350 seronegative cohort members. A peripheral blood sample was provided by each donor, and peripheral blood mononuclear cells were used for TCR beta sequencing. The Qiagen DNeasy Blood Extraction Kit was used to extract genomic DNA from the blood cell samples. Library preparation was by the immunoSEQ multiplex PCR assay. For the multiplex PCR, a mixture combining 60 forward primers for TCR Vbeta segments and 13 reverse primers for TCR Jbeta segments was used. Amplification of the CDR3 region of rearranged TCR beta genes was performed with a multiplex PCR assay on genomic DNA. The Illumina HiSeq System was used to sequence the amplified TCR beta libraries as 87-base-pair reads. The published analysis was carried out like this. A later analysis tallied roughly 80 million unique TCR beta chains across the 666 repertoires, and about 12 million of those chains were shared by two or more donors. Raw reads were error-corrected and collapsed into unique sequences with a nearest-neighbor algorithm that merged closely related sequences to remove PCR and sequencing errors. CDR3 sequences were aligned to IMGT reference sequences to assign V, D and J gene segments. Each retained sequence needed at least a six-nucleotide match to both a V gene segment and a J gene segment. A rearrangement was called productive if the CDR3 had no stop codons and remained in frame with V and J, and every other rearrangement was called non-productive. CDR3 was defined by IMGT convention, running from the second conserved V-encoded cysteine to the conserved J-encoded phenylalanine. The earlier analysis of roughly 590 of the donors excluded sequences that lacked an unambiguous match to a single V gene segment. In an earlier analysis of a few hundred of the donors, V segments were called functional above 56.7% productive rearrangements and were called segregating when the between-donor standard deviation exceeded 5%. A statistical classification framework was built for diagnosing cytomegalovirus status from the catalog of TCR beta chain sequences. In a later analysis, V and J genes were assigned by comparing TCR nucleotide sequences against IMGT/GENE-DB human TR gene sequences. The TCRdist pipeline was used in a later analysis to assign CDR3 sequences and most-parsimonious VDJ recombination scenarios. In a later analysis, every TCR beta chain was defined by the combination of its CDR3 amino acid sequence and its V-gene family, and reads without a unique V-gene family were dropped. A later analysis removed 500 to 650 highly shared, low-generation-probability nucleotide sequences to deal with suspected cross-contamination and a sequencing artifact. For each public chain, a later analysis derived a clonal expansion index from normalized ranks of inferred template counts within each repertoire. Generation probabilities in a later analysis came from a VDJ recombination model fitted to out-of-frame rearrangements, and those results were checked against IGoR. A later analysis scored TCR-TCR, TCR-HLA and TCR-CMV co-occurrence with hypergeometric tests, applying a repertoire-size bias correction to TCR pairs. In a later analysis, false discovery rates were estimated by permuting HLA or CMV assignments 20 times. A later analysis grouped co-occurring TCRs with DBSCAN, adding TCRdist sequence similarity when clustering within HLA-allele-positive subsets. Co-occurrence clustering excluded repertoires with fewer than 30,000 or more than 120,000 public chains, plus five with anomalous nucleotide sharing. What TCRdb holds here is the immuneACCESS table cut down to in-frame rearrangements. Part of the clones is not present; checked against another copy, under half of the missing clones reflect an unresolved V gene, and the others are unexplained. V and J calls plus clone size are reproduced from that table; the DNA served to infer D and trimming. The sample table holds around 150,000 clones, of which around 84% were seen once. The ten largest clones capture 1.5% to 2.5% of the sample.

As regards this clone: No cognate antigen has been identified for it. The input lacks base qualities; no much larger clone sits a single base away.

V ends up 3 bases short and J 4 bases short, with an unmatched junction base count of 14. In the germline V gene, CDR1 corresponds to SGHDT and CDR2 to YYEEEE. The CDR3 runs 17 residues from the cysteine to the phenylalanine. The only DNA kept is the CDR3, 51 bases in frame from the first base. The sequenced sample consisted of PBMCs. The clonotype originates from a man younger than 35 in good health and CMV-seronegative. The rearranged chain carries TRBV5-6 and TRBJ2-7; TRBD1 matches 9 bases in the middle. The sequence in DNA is TGTGCCAGCAGCTCCGGACAGGGGAGGAACCGGCCATACGAGCAGTACTTC. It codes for CASSSGQGRNRPYEQYF.